This T cell receptor (beta chain) was captured in a study of T cell repertoires in cytomegalovirus infection. About the study: Public TCR beta signatures indicated both CMV infection and matching HLA type. Study-level findings and limits: The study found HLA-C-restricted CMV-specific TCR beta clonotypes dominating the ex vivo response.

TCRdb recomputed calls from the reads with MiXCR, one row per CDR3 protein. Of a few hundred thousand distinct CDR3 sequences in the sample, under 45% were seen once. Germline values: CDR1 SGHVS, CDR2 FNYEAQ. The CDR3 length is 13 residues. V lost 2 bases, J lost 7 bases, and 12 bases lay in between. In regard to this clonotype: The antigen remains unidentified.

Sequenced here: cultured PBMCs, sampled from culture after CMV antigen stimulation. The TCR was taken from a human donor in good health (CMV status not recorded). Some clones in this sample may be carry-over from other donors' samples. The chain joins TRBV7-6 to TRBJ2-7; no clear D gene. The CDR3 DNA reads as TGTGCCAGCAGCTTAAATGGGTACGGAGAGCAGTACTTC. Protein product: CASSLNGYGEQYF.